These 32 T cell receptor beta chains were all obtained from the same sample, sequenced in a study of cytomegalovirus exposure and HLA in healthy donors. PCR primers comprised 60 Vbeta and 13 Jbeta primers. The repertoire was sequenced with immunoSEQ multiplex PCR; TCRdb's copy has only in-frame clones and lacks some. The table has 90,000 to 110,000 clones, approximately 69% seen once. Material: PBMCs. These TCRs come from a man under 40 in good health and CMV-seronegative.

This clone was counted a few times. DNA of the CDR3: TGTGCCAGCAACACCCATCAGGGTCAGCCCCAGCATTTT. Translated: CASNTHQGQPQHF. J is TRBJ1-5 and V is TRBV28; D is perhaps TRBD1 (5 bases). The CDR3 contains 13 residues. The V gene lost 7 bases and the J gene lost 6 bases, with 13 bases spanning the gap. From germline, CDR1 is MDHEN and CDR2 SYDVKM.

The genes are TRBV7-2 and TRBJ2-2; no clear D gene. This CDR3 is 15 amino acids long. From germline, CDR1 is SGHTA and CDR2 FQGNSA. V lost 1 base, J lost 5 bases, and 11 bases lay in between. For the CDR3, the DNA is TGTGCCAGCAGCTTAGAGAACAGTATAACCGGGGAGCTGTTTTTT. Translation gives CASSLENSITGELFF.

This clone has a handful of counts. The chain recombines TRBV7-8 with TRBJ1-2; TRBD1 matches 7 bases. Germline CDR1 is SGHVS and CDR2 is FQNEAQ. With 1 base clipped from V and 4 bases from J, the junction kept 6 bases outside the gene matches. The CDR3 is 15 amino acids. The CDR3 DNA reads TGTGCCAGCAGCTTAGGGGTCAGGGGGGCCTATGGCTACACCTTC. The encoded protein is CASSLGVRGAYGYTF.

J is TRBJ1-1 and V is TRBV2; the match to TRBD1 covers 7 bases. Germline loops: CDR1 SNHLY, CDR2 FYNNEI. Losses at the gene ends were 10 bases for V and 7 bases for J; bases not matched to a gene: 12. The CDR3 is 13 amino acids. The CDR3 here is CANRGPGVFEAFF. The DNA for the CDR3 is TGTGCCAATAGGGGGCCAGGGGTTTTTGAAGCTTTCTTT.

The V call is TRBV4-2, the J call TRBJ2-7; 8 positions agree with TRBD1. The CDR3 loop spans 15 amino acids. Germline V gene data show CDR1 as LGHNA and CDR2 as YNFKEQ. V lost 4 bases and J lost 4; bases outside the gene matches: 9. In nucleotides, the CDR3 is TGTGCCAGCAGCCGAGCGACAGGGGTGAATTACGAGCAGTACTTC. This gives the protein CASSRATGVNYEQYF.

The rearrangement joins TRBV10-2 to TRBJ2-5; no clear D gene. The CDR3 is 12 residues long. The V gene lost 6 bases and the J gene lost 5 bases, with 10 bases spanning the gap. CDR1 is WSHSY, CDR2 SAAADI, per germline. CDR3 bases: TGCGCCAGCAGAATACCCGGGGAGACCCAGTACTTC. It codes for CASRIPGETQYF.

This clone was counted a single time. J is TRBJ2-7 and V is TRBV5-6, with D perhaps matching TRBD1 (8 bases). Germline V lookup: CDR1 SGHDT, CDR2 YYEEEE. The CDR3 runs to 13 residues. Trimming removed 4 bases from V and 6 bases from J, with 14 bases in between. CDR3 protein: CASSPQGGAEQYF. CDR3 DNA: TGTGCCAGCAGCCCACAGGGGGGGGCCGAGCAGTACTTC.

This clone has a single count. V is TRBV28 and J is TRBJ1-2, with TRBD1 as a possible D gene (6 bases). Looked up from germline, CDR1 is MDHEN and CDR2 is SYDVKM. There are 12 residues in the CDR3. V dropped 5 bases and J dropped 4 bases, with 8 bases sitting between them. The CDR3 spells CASSADSYGYTF. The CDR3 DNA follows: TGTGCCAGCAGTGCGGACAGCTATGGCTACACCTTC.

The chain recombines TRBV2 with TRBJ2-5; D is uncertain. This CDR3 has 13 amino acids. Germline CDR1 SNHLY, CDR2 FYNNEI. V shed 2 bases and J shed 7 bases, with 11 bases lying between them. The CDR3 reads CASSERVDGTQYF. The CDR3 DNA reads TGTGCCAGCAGTGAACGGGTAGACGGGACCCAGTACTTC.

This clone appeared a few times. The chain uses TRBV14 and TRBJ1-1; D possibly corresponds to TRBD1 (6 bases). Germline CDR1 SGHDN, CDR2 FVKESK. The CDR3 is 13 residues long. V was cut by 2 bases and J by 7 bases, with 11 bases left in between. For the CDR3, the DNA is TGTGCCAGCAGCCAAATCCTACAGGGTGAAGCTTTCTTT. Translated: CASSQILQGEAFF. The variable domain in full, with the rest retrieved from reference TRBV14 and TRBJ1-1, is EAGVTQFPSHSVIEKGQTVTLRCDPISGHDNLYWYRRVMGKEIKFLLHFVKESKQDESGMPNNRFLAERTGGTYSTLKVQPAELEDSGVYFCASSQILQGEAFFGQGTRLTVV.

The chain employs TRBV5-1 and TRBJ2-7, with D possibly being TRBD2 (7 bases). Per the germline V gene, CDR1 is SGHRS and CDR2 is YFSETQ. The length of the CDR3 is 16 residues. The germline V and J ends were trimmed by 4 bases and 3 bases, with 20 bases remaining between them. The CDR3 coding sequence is TGCGCCAGCAGCCAGGGGCAGGGAGGGGCAAACTACGAGCAGTACTTC. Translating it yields CASSQGQGGANYEQYF. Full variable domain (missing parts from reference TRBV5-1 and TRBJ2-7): KAGVTQTPRYLIKTRGQQVTLSCSPISGHRSVSWYQQTPGQGLQFLFEYFSETQRNKGNFPGRFSGRQFSNSRSEMNVSTLELGDSALYLCASSQGQGGANYEQYFGPGTRLTVT.

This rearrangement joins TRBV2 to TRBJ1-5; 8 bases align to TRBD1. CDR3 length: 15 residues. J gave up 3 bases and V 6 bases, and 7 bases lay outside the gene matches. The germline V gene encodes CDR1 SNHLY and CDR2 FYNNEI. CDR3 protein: CASRTQTGVNQPQHF. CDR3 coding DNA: TGTGCCAGCAGAACACAGACAGGGGTCAATCAGCCCCAGCATTTT.

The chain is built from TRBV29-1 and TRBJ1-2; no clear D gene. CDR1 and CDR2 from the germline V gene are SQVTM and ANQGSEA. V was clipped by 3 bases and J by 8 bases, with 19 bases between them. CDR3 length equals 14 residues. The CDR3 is CSVEALASWSGYTF. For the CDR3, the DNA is TGCAGCGTTGAGGCCCTCGCCTCATGGAGCGGCTACACCTTC.

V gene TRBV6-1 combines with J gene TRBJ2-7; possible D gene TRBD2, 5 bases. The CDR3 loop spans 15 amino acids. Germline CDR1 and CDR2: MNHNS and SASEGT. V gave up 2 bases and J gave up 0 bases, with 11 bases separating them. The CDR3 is CASSERGLFSYEQYF. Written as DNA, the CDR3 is TGTGCCAGCAGTGAACGTGGACTGTTCTCCTACGAGCAGTACTTC.

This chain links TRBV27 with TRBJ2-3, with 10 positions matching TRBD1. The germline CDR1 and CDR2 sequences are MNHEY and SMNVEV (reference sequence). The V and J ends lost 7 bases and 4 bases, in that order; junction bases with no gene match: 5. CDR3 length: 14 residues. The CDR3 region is CASTRQGAADTQYF. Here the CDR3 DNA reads TGTGCCAGCACCCGACAGGGGGCTGCAGATACGCAGTATTTT.

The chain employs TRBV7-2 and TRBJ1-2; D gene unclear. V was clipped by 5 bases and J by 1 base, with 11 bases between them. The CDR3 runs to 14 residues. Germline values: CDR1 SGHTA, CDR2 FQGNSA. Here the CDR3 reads CASSPRRSNYGYTF. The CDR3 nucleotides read TGTGCCAGCAGCCCACGACGGAGTAACTATGGCTACACCTTC.

This chain's CDR3 is CASSQESGPTDTQYF. The CDR3 nucleotides read TGCGCCAGCAGCCAAGAGAGCGGTCCCACAGATACGCAGTATTTT. The chain has TRBV4-3 and TRBJ2-3; maybe TRBD2 (5 bases). V lost 0 bases and J 2 bases, leaving 9 bases between the germline ends. The CDR3 totals 15 residues. Germline V gene lookup returns CDR1 LGHNA and CDR2 YSLEER.

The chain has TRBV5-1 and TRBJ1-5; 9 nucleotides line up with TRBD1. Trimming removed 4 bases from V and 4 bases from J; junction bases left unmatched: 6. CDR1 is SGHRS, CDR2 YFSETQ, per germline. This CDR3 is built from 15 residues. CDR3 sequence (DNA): TGCGCCAGCAGCCCGACAGGGGGAAGGAATCAGCCCCAGCATTTT. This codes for CASSPTGGRNQPQHF.

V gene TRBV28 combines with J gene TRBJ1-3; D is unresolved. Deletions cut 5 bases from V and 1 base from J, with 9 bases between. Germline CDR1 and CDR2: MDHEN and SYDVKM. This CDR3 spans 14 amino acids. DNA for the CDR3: TGTGCCAGCAGTCCACAGATATCTGGAAACACCATATATTTT. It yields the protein CASSPQISGNTIYF.

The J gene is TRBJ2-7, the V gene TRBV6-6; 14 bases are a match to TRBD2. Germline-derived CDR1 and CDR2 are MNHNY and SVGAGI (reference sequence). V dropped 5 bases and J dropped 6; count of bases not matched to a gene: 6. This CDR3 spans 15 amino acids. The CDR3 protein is CASSAGLAGVSEQYF. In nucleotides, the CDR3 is TGTGCCAGCAGTGCGGGACTAGCGGGAGTCTCCGAGCAGTACTTC.

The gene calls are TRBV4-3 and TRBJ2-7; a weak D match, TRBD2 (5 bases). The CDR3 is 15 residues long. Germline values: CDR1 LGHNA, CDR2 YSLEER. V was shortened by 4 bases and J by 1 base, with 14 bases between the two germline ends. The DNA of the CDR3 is TGCGCCAGCAGCCTGGCTCTAGAGGGATCCTACGAGCAGTACTTC. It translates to CASSLALEGSYEQYF.

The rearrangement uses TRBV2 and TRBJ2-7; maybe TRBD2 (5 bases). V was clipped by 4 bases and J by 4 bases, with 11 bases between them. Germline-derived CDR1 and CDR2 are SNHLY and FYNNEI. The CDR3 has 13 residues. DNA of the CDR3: TGTGCCAGCAGTGCCAACCGACTATACGAGCAGTACTTC. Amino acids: CASSANRLYEQYF.

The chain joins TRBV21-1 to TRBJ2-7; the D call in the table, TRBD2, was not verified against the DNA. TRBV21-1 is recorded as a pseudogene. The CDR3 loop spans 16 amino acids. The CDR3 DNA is TGTGCCAGCAGCAAACATCCTGCGGGAAAACCCTACGAGCAGTACTTC. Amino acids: CASSKHPAGKPYEQYF.

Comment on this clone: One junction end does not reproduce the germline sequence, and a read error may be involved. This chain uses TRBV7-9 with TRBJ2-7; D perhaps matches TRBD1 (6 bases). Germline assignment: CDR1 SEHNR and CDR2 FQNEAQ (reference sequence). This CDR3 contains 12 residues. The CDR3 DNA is TGTTCCAGCAGCTTAGGGACATACGAGCAGTACTTC. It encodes CSSSLGTYEQYF.

The CDR3 region has the DNA TGTGCCAGCAGCAAACCCTTTGGACAGTCTAACAATGAGCAGTTCTTC. Translating gives CASSKPFGQSNNEQFF. The rearrangement joins TRBV21-1 to TRBJ2-1; the DNA was not compared with TRBD1, the D call given in the table. TRBV21-1 is a pseudogene locus. The CDR3 covers 16 residues.

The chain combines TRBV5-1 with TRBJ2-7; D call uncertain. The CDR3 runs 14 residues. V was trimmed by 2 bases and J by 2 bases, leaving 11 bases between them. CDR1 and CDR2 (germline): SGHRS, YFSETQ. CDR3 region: CASSFYPDPYEQYF. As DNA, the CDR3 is TGCGCCAGCAGCTTCTATCCCGATCCCTACGAGCAGTACTTC. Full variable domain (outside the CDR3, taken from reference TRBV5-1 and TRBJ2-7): KAGVTQTPRYLIKTRGQQVTLSCSPISGHRSVSWYQQTPGQGLQFLFEYFSETQRNKGNFPGRFSGRQFSNSRSEMNVSTLELGDSALYLCASSFYPDPYEQYFGPGTRLTVT.

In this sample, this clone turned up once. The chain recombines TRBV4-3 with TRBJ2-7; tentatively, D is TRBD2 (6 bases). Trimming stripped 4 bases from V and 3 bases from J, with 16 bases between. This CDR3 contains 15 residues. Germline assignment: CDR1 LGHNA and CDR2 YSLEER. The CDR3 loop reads CASSRTYSGGYEQYF. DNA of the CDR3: TGCGCCAGCAGCCGAACTTATTCCGGGGGCTACGAGCAGTACTTC.

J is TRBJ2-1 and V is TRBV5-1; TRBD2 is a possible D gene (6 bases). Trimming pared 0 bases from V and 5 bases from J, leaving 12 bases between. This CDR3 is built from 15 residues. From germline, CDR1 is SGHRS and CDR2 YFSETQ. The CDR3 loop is CASSLADRGNNEQFF. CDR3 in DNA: TGCGCCAGCAGCTTGGCCGACCGGGGGAACAATGAGCAGTTCTTC.

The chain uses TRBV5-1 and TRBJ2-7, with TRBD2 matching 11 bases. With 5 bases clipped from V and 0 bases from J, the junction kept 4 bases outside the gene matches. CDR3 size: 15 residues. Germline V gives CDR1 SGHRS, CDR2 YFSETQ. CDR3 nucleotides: TGCGCCAGCAGTTTTACTAGCGGGAGCTCCTACGAGCAGTACTTC. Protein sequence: CASSFTSGSSYEQYF.

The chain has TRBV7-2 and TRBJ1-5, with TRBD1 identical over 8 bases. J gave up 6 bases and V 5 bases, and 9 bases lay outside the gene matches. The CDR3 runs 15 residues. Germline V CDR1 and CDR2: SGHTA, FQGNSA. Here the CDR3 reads CASSVTGEVGQPQHF. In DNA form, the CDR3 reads TGTGCCAGCAGCGTGACAGGGGAGGTTGGTCAGCCCCAGCATTTT.

CDR3 nucleotides: TGTGCCAGCACAACTTTCACGGTTACTGAAGCTTTCTTT. Translated: CASTTFTVTEAFF. The gene calls are TRBV5-8 and TRBJ1-1; D unclear. CDR3 length: 13 amino acids. Germline V lookup: CDR1 SGHTS, CDR2 YDEGEE. V was cut by 6 bases and J by 5 bases, with 14 bases left in between.

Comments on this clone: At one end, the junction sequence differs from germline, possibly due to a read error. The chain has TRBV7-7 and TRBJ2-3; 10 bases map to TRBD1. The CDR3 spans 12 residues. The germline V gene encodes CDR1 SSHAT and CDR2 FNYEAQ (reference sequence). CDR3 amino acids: CASSPGQGTQYF. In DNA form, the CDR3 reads TGTGCTAGCAGCCCGGGACAGGGGACGCAGTATTTT.